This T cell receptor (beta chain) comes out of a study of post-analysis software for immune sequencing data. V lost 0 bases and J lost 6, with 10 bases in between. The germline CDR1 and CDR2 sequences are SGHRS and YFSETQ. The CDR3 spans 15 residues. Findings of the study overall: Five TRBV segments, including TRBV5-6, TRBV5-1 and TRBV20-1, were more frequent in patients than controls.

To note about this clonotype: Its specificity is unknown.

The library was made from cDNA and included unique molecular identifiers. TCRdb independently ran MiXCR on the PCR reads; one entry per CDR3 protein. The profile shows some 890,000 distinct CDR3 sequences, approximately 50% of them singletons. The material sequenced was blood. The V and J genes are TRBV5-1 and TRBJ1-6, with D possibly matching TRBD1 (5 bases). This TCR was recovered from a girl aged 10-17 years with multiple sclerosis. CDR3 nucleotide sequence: TGCGCCAGCAGCTTGGATCCAGGGAGTAATTCACCCCTCCACTTT. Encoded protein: CASSLDPGSNSPLHF. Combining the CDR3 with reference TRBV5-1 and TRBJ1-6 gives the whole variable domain KAGVTQTPRYLIKTRGQQVTLSCSPISGHRSVSWYQQTPGQGLQFLFEYFSETQRNKGNFPGRFSGRQFSNSRSEMNVSTLELGDSALYLCASSLDPGSNSPLHFGNGTRLTVT.